One and the same sample provided the 22 T cell receptor beta chains below, sequenced in a study of cytomegalovirus exposure and HLA in healthy donors. With 60 Vbeta and 13 Jbeta primers, the PCR was carried out. Clones were sequenced by immunoSEQ multiplex PCR, and TCRdb holds only the in-frame ones, with some missing. The table has about 120,000 clones, 75% to 85% seen once. Sequencing was done on a sample of PBMCs. These receptors originate from a man aged 35 to 55 in good health and CMV-seronegative.

This clone has only one observation. This chain joins TRBV6-1 and TRBJ1-1; no definite D call. V lost 6 bases to trimming and J lost 1 base, with 9 bases between them. Per the germline V gene, CDR1 is MNHNS and CDR2 is SASEGT. This CDR3 region has 13 residues. As DNA, the CDR3 is TGTGCCAGCAGGGTTGCCAGGAACACTGAAGCTTTCTTT. Encoded protein: CASRVARNTEAFF.

The chain carries TRBV19 and TRBJ1-2; 9 bases map to TRBD1. After removal of 9 bases from V and 7 bases from J, the junction contained 9 bases not matched to a gene. CDR1 and CDR2 from the germline V gene are LNHDA and SQIVND (reference sequence). The CDR3 has 13 residues. As DNA, the CDR3 is TGTGCCAGCCGGGACAGGGATTCAAGTGGCTACACCTTC. It encodes CASRDRDSSGYTF.

The chain couples TRBV5-1 to TRBJ1-1; D might be TRBD1 (6 bases). CDR3 size: 15 residues. The germline V gene has CDR1 SGHRS and CDR2 YFSETQ. The V end lost 0 bases, the J end lost 1 base, and 10 bases lay between the germline ends. Here the CDR3 reads CASSLGGQRNTEAFF. The DNA for the CDR3 is TGCGCCAGCAGCTTGGGGGGGCAGCGGAACACTGAAGCTTTCTTT.

About this clone: The identical CDR3 is also encoded by other nucleotide sequences in the sample. V usage is TRBV30 and J usage is TRBJ2-1; D is undetermined. With 2 bases removed from V and 8 bases from J, the gap between germline ends came to 7 bases. The CDR3 spans 11 residues. Germline assignment: CDR1 GTSNPN and CDR2 SVGIG (reference sequence). CDR3 sequence reads: CAWSLRDEQFF. In DNA form, the CDR3 reads TGTGCCTGGAGTCTCCGGGATGAGCAGTTCTTC.

The gene calls are TRBV29-1 and TRBJ2-3; D gene uncertain. The CDR3 has 14 amino acids. The V end lost 0 bases, the J end lost 1 base, and 8 bases lay between the germline ends. Germline CDR1 and CDR2: SQVTM and ANQGSEA. CDR3 loop: CSVEENRGTDTQYF. CDR3 bases: TGCAGCGTTGAAGAGAACCGCGGCACAGATACGCAGTATTTT.

Only one count was recorded for this clone. The chain carries TRBV5-1 and TRBJ1-1; TRBD1 matches at 8 bases. Germline V gene data show CDR1 as SGHRS and CDR2 as YFSETQ. The CDR3 has 13 residues. V was pared by 4 bases and J by 11 bases, with 10 bases of the junction left unmatched. The CDR3 here is CASSEGTGEGAFF. CDR3 nucleotide sequence: TGCGCCAGCAGCGAAGGGACAGGCGAGGGGGCTTTCTTT.

This chain joins TRBV5-1 and TRBJ2-3, with 11 bases matching TRBD2. The germline V gene encodes CDR1 SGHRS and CDR2 YFSETQ. Germline trimming cut 3 bases from V and 2 bases from J; bases unmatched to any gene: 5. CDR3 length: 16 residues. The CDR3 protein is CASSSGTSGFTDTQYF. CDR3 in DNA: TGCGCCAGCAGCTCCGGGACTAGCGGATTCACAGATACGCAGTATTTT.

This clone has more than one count but fewer than ten. This sequence joins TRBV5-4 and TRBJ1-3, with D unclear. Looked up from germline, CDR1 is SGHNT and CDR2 is YYREEE (reference sequence). Trimming left V 3 bases short and J 7 bases short, with 8 bases between. CDR3 length equals 12 residues. The CDR3 is CASSSPGNTIYF. The CDR3, as DNA: TGTGCCAGCAGCTCCCCGGGGAACACCATATATTTT.

The chain uses TRBV28 and TRBJ2-1; 7 bases agree with TRBD1. This CDR3 spans 13 amino acids. The V gene end was trimmed by 6 bases and the J gene end by 4 bases; junction bases not matched to a gene: 3. Germline CDR1 and CDR2: MDHEN and SYDVKM. The CDR3 spells CASSWGQYNEQFF. The CDR3 DNA follows: TGTGCCAGCAGCTGGGGACAGTACAATGAGCAGTTCTTC. Full variable domain (rest looked up from reference TRBV28 and TRBJ2-1): DVKVTQSSRYLVKRTGEKVFLECVQDMDHENMFWYRQDPGLGLRLIYFSYDVKMKEKGDIPEGYSVSREKKERFSLILESASTNQTSMYLCASSWGQYNEQFFGPGTRLTVL.

This clone was found once. This chain uses TRBV28 with TRBJ2-1, with 11 bases that match TRBD2. Germline V gives CDR1 MDHEN, CDR2 SYDVKM. This CDR3 is built from 16 residues. V was clipped by 3 bases and J by 2 bases; unmatched bases: 3. The CDR3 DNA is TGTGCCAGCAGTTTGGCGACTAGCGGGACCTACAATGAGCAGTTCTTC. Protein: CASSLATSGTYNEQFF.

This clone was seen just once. The chain carries TRBV5-1 and TRBJ2-3; maybe TRBD2 (6 bases). Trimming stripped 0 bases from V and 4 bases from J, with 12 bases between. The V gene's germline CDR1 is SGHRS and CDR2 YFSETQ. This CDR3 spans 15 amino acids. The DNA of the CDR3 is TGCGCCAGCAGCTTGGAGGGAGGCCGGCCAGATACGCAGTATTTT. This encodes CASSLEGGRPDTQYF.

The rearrangement uses TRBV5-6 and TRBJ2-7; D ambiguous. This CDR3 is 13 amino acids long. CDR1 is SGHDT, CDR2 YYEEEE, per germline. V was pared by 7 bases and J by 3 bases, with 14 bases between. CDR3 coding DNA: TGTGCCAGCTCCTACTACAAGTTCTACGAGCAGTACTTC. Its protein is CASSYYKFYEQYF.

The chain joins TRBV6-5 to TRBJ1-4; D may be TRBD1 (6 bases). Germline V gives CDR1 MNHEY, CDR2 SVGAGI. The CDR3 totals 16 residues. With 2 bases removed from V and 7 bases from J, the gap between germline ends came to 17 bases. Here the CDR3 DNA reads TGTGCCAGCAGTTACCTGGGACAAATTGGAGTTGAAAAACTGTTTTTT. Translation: CASSYLGQIGVEKLFF.

This clone was picked up one time. The chain joins TRBV15 to TRBJ2-3; D gene ambiguous. Germline CDR1 and CDR2: LNHNV and YYDKDF (reference sequence). This CDR3 has 13 amino acids. Between the trimmed V and J ends, which lost 0 bases and 5 bases, there was a span of 6 bases. The CDR3 sequence: CATSRDHGDTQYF. CDR3 in DNA: TGTGCCACCAGCAGAGATCACGGAGATACGCAGTATTTT.

Comment on this clone: Compared with germline, one end of the junction differs, possibly owing to a read error. The chain recombines TRBV6-5 with TRBJ1-1; 9 bases align to TRBD1. The CDR3 spans 15 residues. Germline values: CDR1 MNHEY, CDR2 SVGAGI. The DNA of the CDR3 is TGTGCCAGCAGTCGTCCCGGGACAGGGAACCCTGAAGCTTTCTTT. Protein product: CASSRPGTGNPEAFF.

This clone appeared a single time. J is TRBJ2-1 and V is TRBV7-9; 7 positions match TRBD2. V dropped 4 bases and J dropped 10; count of bases not matched to a gene: 13. The CDR3 sequence is 15 residues long. In germline, CDR1 is SEHNR, CDR2 FQNEAQ (reference sequence). Here the CDR3 reads CASSWGRDSLEEQFF. CDR3 bases: TGTGCCAGCAGCTGGGGGAGGGACTCCCTCGAAGAGCAGTTCTTC. The entire variable domain, with the rest obtained from reference TRBV7-9 and TRBJ2-1, is as follows: DTGVSQNPRHKITKRGQNVTFRCDPISEHNRLYWYRQTLGQGPEFLTYFQNEAQLEKSRLLSDRFSAERPKGSFSTLEIQRTEQGDSAMYLCASSWGRDSLEEQFFGPGTRLTVL.

The chain carries TRBV10-3 and TRBJ2-7; D not resolved. The V gene's germline CDR1 is ENHRY and CDR2 SYGVKD. Trimming stripped 0 bases from V and 3 bases from J, with 9 bases between. The CDR3 consists of 14 residues. In DNA form, the CDR3 reads TGTGCCATCAGTGAGTCCACCAACGGCTACGAGCAGTACTTC. It encodes CAISESTNGYEQYF.

This CDR3 is CASSSQGWPVAPLHF. DNA of the CDR3: TGTGCCAGCAGTTCACAGGGTTGGCCAGTTGCACCCCTCCACTTT. V is TRBV27 and J is TRBJ1-6, with D possibly matching TRBD1 (6 bases). Germline CDR1 MNHEY, CDR2 SMNVEV (reference sequence). The CDR3 extends over 15 amino acids. V was pared by 4 bases and J by 11 bases, with 18 bases between.

The genes are TRBV18 and TRBJ2-3; perhaps TRBD2 as D (5 bases). V lost 3 bases to trimming and J lost 0 bases, with 19 bases between them. Germline V gene sequence: CDR1 KGHSH, CDR2 LQKENI. CDR3 length: 18 amino acids. Here the CDR3 DNA reads TGTGCCAGCTCACCTCTGGAGGTGCGAGGTTATAGCACAGATACGCAGTATTTT. This encodes CASSPLEVRGYSTDTQYF.

The rearrangement links TRBV7-9 to TRBJ2-3; 8 positions match TRBD1. The CDR3 sequence is 16 residues long. Per the germline V gene, CDR1 is SEHNR and CDR2 is FQNEAQ (reference sequence). Unmatched junction bases numbered 4, after V lost 2 bases and J lost 0 bases. CDR3 nucleotide sequence: TGTGCCAGCAGCTTACGACAGGGGACTAGCACAGATACGCAGTATTTT. As protein: CASSLRQGTSTDTQYF.

The CDR3, as DNA: TGTGCCAGCAGCACACGACAGGCCCAAGAGACCCAGTACTTC. This encodes CASSTRQAQETQYF. The genes are TRBV7-2 and TRBJ2-5; a weak D match, TRBD1 (6 bases). Germline values: CDR1 SGHTA, CDR2 FQGNSA. Trimming left V 5 bases short and J 1 base short, with 11 bases between. The CDR3 loop spans 14 amino acids.

The gene calls are TRBV6-5 and TRBJ2-2, with 7 bases that match TRBD2. This CDR3 is 13 amino acids long. Losses at the gene ends were 7 bases for V and 6 bases for J; bases not matched to a gene: 5. CDR1 is MNHEY, CDR2 SVGAGI, per germline. The CDR3 bases are TGTGCCAGCACGGGACTACCCCCCGGGGAGCTGTTTTTT. This translates into CASTGLPPGELFF.